Below, one T cell receptor (beta chain) is given with its context. Authors' processing steps: Amplified reference gene primers provided the basis for estimating nucleated cell counts. TCRdb's copy holds only in-frame clones and misses some; the assay was immunoSEQ multiplex PCR. V, J and clone size were drawn from that table, and D and trimming were deduced from the DNA. The repertoire holds tens of thousands of clones, with roughly 84% as singletons. This sample was taken from a study of blood T cell repertoires in COVID-19. Study in general: Material from acute and convalescent COVID-19 was sourced from the United States, Italy and Spain. T cells, B-cell-depleted T cells, or PBMCs provided the cDNA or gDNA that served as material.

The CDR3 covers 16 residues. CDR1 is LNHDA and CDR2 is SQIVND in the germline V gene (reference sequence). V was pared by 4 bases and J by 0 bases, with 5 bases of the junction left unmatched. The chain has TRBV19 and TRBJ2-1, with 8 bases that match TRBD2. The origin of this receptor is a man older than 75 with active or convalescent COVID-19. The sample comprised peripheral blood. CDR3 in DNA: TGTGCCAGTAGTACCCGGACTAGCAACTCCTACAATGAGCAGTTCTTC. The encoded protein is CASSTRTSNSYNEQFF.